The present TCR beta chain was sequenced within a study of tissue T cells after allogeneic stem cell transplantation. As concerns this clone: The germline and genes are mouse ones. The DNA ends 1 residue before the CDR3 does, and the rest of the CDR3 is filled in from the germline J gene.

Some clones are missing from TCRdb's copy, which holds only in-frame ones; the method was immunoSEQ multiplex PCR. In the table there are 7,800 or so clones, approximately 35% of which are singletons. Time point of the sample: mouse harvest day 14 after allogeneic transplant. Tail vein injection delivered 10^7 T-cell-depleted bone marrow cells and 10^6 splenic CD5+ T cells. B6 (H2b) cells into BALB/c (H2d) mice; tissues taken at day 7 or 14. V lost 5 bases to trimming and J lost 0 bases; unmatched junction nucleotides: 4. The CDR3 is 15 amino acids. Germline-derived CDR1 and CDR2 are MSHET and SYDVDS.

The sequence came from a female BALB/c mouse given C57BL/6 T cells with graft-versus-host disease after an allogeneic hematopoietic cell transplant. V is TRBV29 and J is TRBJ1-3; 7 bases line up with TRBD1. Sequenced sample: skin. The DNA read from the CDR3 is TGTGCTAGCAGTACCAGGGGGGTTTCTGGAAATACGCTCTAT. This encodes CASSTRGVSGNTLY. The CDR3 reads in full as CASSTRGVSGNTLYF.